This T cell receptor beta chain was captured in a study of CD8 T cells in ankylosing spondylitis. In the case of this clonotype: The antigen remains undetermined.

Study conclusions and caveats: In synovial fluid and blood from reactive arthritis, some motif variants were previously reported. Researchers report that disease-linked clones proved CD8+ and relatively rare in peripheral blood. What seemed typical of ankylosing spondylitis blood was a TCR beta motif built from roughly eight highly homologous variants. Disease-associated clones were reportedly significantly overrepresented in matched ankylosing spondylitis synovial fluid.

The CDR3 length is 13 residues. In germline, CDR1 is SNHLY, CDR2 FYNNEI. The TCR beta libraries were generated through quantitative 5'-RACE incorporating molecular barcodes. MiXCR was run by TCRdb on the 5' RACE reads, yielding one entry per CDR3 protein. The sample has 350,000 to 550,000 distinct CDR3 sequences; more than 25% are singletons. The sample was blood, either unsorted or a sorted T cell fraction (not recorded which). The J gene is TRBJ1-1, the V gene TRBV2, with D possibly TRBD1 on 6 matching bases. The sequence was collected from a male donor with ankylosing spondylitis. The CDR3 loop is CVTGGGRNTEAFF. The CDR3 DNA is TGTGTCACCGGGGGGGGCAGGAACACTGAAGCTTTCTTT.